This T cell receptor beta chain was captured by sequencing in a study of cytomegalovirus exposure and HLA in healthy donors. Trimming left V 5 bases short and J 10 bases short, with 18 bases between. This CDR3 comprises 14 residues. Germline-derived CDR1 and CDR2 are SGHTA and FQGNSA. It was healthy bone marrow donors who served as donors. This clone was counted only a few times. The antigen is undetermined. The study, taken as a whole, reports: An Asian-associated ancestry cluster reportedly showed fewer N-insertions than the approximately 650-donor mean in a later analysis. Associated with cytomegalovirus, according to the listing, were some 150 TCR beta chains. As immune exposure information, only CMV serostatus was available.

PCR primers comprised 60 Vbeta and 13 Jbeta primers. Assay used: immunoSEQ multiplex PCR; TCRdb lists only in-frame clones, some missing. This sample has fewer than 200,000 clones, with 73% found just once. Source material: PBMCs. This receptor was identified in a woman aged 18-29 years in good health and CMV-seropositive. The chain recombines TRBV7-2 with TRBJ2-4, with D perhaps TRBD1 (6 bases). For the CDR3, the DNA is TGTGCCAGCAGCCAGTCGACAGGCGAAGGGATTCAGTACTTC. Translating gives CASSQSTGEGIQYF.